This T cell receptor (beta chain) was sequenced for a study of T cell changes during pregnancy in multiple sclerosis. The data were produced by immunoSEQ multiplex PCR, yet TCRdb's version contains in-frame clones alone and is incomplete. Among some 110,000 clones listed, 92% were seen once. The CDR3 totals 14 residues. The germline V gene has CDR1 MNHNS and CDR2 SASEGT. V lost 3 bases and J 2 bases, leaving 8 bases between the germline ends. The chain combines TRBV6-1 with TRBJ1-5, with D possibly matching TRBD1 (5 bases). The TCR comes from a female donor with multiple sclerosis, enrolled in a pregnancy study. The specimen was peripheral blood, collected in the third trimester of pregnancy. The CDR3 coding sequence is TGTGCCAGCAGTGATGGGGGGGGCAATCAGCCCCAGCATTTT. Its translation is CASSDGGGNQPQHF.